Below, one TCR beta chain is given with its context. Its cognate antigen is unknown. This entry belongs to a study of T cell responses to AZD1222 COVID-19 vaccine. The method was immunoSEQ multiplex PCR; TCRdb's version includes in-frame clones alone and lacks a portion of them. The table shows around 120,000 clones, with more than 85% occurring only once. Germline lookup yields CDR1 LNHDA and CDR2 SQIVND (reference sequence). This CDR3 is built from 16 residues. V lost 4 bases to trimming and J lost 0 bases, with 15 bases between them. Study-wide results and caveats: The donor cohort was predominantly white British with a female majority, and clonal diversity may have been underestimated. Spike-specific TCRs gained breadth and depth after people received two AZD1222 doses. Across spike, vaccine-associated CD4 TCRs were found, dominant at 160-218 and 743-854. Only 5 or 6 people who got AZD1222 tested seropositive at baseline.

The sample was peripheral blood, taken on day 0 of AZD1222 vaccination. V gene TRBV19 combines with J gene TRBJ1-1; no clear D. The receptor was isolated from an adult in good health. CDR3 sequence reads: CASSSYGRIMNTEAFF. As DNA, the CDR3 is TGTGCCAGTAGTAGTTACGGCAGAATTATGAACACTGAAGCTTTCTTT.